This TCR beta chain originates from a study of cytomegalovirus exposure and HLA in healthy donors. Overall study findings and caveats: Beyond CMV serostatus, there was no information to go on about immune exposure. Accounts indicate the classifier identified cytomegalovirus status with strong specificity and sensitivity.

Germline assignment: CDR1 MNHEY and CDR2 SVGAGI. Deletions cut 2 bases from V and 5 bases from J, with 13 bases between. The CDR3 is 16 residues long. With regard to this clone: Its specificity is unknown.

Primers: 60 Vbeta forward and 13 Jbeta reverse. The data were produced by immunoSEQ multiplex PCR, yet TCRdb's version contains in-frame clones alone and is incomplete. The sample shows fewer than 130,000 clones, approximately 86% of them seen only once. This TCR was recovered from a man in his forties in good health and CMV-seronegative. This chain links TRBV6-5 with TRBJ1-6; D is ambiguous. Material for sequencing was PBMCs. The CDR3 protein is CASSYRPFGDNSPLHF. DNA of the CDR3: TGTGCCAGCAGTTACCGCCCCTTCGGGGATAATTCACCCCTCCACTTT.